This entry concerns a single T cell receptor (beta chain). The CDR3 loop spans 13 amino acids. Trimming took 8 bases from V and 6 from J; bases not matched to a gene: 7. Germline-derived CDR1 and CDR2 are SQVTM and ANQGSEA. The data were obtained in a study of blood T cell repertoires in COVID-19. Study overall: Acute and convalescent COVID-19 samples came from the United States, Italy and Spain. T cells, B-cell-depleted T cells, or PBMCs supplied cDNA or gDNA.

Authors' methods: How many nucleated cells were present was estimated from reference gene primer amplification. Libraries were prepared by immunoSEQ multiplex PCR; TCRdb keeps only in-frame clonotypes and omits some of them. V, J and clone size reflect that table, while D and trimming were determined from the DNA. The sample lists roughly 200,000 clones, roughly 78% occurring once. The chain joins TRBV29-1 to TRBJ2-2; 9 positions agree with TRBD2. The clonotype originates from a woman older than 75 with active or convalescent COVID-19. Material for sequencing was peripheral blood. The CDR3: CSSVAGVAGELFF. The CDR3 region has the DNA TGCAGCTCCGTAGCGGGGGTGGCCGGGGAGCTGTTTTTT.